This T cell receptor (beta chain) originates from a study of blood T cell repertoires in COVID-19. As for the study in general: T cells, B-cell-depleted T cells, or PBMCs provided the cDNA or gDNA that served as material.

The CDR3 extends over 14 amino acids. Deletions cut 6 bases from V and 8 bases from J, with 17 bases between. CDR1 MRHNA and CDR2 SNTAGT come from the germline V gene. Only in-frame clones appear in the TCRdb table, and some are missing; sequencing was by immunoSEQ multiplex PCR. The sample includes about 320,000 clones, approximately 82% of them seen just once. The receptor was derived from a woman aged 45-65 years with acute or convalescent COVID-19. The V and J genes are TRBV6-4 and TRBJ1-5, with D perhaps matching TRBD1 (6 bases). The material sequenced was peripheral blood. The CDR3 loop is CASSPAGEVEPQHF. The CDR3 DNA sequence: TGTGCCAGCAGCCCAGCAGGGGAAGTGGAGCCCCAGCATTTT.